Listed here is a single T cell receptor (beta chain). Its antigen is still unknown. Base qualities are not recorded, but no much larger clone differs from it by a single base. In the prospective study, participants were roughly 18 to 100 years old, resided in approximately 22 geographic areas of the United States, and were enrolled through a virtual design. In the prospective study, cohorts were assigned on the basis of participant-reported clinical history obtained from a screening survey and a study questionnaire. ImmuneRACE Cohort 3 recovered participants were defined by two consecutive negative NP/OP PCR tests, healthcare professional clearance, or symptom resolution. In the prospective study, mobile phlebotomists collected whole blood, serum and a nasopharyngeal or oropharyngeal swab from each participant. Additional blood draws and questionnaires over an approximately two-month period could optionally be provided by prospective study participants. Blood samples from the prospective study were shipped frozen or at room temperature prior to DNA extraction.

The immunoSEQ Assay, a bias-controlled multiplex PCR, was used to amplify TCRbeta CDR3 regions from genomic DNA. The authors' pipeline ran thus. Within the assay, amplification of reference gene primers was used to estimate how many nucleated cells each sample contained. To quantify the absolute abundance of each unique TCRbeta CDR3 rearrangement, sequence reads were collapsed and filtered. For each sample, productive Simpson clonality was calculated as the square root of Simpson's diversity index across productive rearrangements. TCRdb carries this immuneACCESS record with in-frame sequences only. Its versions omit some clonotypes, under half of them owing to an unresolved V gene in the studies checked, with the rest unexplained. From that table come the V and J calls and clone size; the DNA was used to work out D and trimming. The sample table contains almost 250,000 clones; only one count was recorded for 70% to 90% of them. The biggest ten clones account for roughly 1.7% of the sample.

The germline ends are 20 bases apart after V is trimmed by 3 bases and J by 5 bases. The CDR3 runs 16 amino acids, cysteine and phenylalanine included. The sequence is cut down to CDR3 DNA, 48 bases in frame from base 1. The germline V gene (reference sequence) supplies CDR1 DFQATT and CDR2 SNEGSKA. This entry is derived from a study of blood T cell repertoires in COVID-19 (dated by TCRdb to between 2020 and 2021). About the study as a whole: The collaborator samples originated in the United States, Italy and Spain and spanned the acute and convalescent phases of COVID-19. The material from the prospective study consisted of cDNA or gDNA derived from T cells, B-cell-depleted T cells, or PBMCs. Deeply sampled blood TCRbeta repertoires from subjects exposed to, actively infected with, or recovered from COVID-19 were included in the dataset. The samples were drawn from the first 160 participants of the ongoing ImmuneRACE study and from 950 to 1,500 subjects provided by 6 global collaborators. The sample metadata nearly always contained a de-identified subject ID, COVID-19 status, age in years and sex. A freely available public database, intended as a resource for researchers studying the immune response to SARS-CoV-2, is where the repertoires were released. Where HLA class I and class II types were available, the types were taken from metadata supplied by the sample provider, not from assay-based typing. Broad study findings and their caveats: Clinical and demographic metadata were provided uncurated, with the amount varying by source and participant.

The specimen was PBMCs or T cells enriched from blood (not recorded which). Recombination joined TRBV20-1 with TRBJ2-1; a weak D assignment points to TRBD1 (5 bases agree). This TCR was sampled from a woman in her forties or fifties who had recovered from COVID-19. For the CDR3, the sequence is CSASMAAVRANNEQFF. The sequenced DNA: TGCAGTGCTAGTATGGCAGCTGTCAGGGCCAACAATGAGCAGTTCTTC.